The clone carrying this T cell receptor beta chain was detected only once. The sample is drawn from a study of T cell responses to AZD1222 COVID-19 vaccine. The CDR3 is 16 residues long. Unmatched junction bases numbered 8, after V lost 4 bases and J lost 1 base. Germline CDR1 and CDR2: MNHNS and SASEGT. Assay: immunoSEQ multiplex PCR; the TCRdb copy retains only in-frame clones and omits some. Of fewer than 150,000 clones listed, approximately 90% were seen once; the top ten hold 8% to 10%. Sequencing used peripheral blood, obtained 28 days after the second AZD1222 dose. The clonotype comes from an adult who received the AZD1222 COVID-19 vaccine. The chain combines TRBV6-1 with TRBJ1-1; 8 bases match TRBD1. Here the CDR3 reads CASSGQGSTGNTEAFF. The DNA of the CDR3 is TGTGCCAGCAGTGGACAGGGGTCCACAGGGAACACTGAAGCTTTCTTT.